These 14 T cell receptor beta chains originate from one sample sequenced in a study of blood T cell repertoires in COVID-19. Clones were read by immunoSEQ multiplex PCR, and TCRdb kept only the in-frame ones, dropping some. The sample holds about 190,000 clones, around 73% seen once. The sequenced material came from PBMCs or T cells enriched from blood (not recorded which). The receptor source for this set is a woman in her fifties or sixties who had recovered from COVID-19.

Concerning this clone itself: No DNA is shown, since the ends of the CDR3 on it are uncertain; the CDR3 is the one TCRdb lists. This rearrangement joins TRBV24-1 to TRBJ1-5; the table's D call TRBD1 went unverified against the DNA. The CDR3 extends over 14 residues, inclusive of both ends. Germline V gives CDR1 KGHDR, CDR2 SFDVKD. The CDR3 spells CATSVPGNNQPQHF.

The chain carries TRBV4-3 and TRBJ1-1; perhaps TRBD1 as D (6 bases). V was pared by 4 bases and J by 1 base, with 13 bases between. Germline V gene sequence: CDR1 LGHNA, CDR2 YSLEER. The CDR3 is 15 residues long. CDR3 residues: CASSRAGGANTEAFF. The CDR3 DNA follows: TGCGCCAGCAGCCGGGCTGGGGGGGCGAACACTGAAGCTTTCTTT.

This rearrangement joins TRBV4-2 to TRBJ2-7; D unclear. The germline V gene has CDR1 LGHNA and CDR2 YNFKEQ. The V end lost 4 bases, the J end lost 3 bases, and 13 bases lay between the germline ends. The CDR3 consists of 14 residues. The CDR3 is CASSRNTKNYEQYF. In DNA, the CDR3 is TGTGCCAGCAGCCGTAATACTAAAAACTACGAGCAGTACTTC.

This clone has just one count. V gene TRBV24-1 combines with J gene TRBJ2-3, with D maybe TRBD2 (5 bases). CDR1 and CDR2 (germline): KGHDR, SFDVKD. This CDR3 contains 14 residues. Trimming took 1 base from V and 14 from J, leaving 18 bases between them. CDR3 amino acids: CATSDFGRGDRLYF. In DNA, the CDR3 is TGTGCCACCAGTGATTTTGGACGGGGAGATCGTTTGTATTTT.

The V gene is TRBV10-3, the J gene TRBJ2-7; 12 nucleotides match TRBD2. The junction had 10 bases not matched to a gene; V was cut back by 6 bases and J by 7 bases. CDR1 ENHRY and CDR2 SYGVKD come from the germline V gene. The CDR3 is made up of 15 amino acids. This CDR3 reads CAISPRGTSGPEQYF. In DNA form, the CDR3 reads TGTGCCATCAGCCCCCGGGGGACTAGCGGGCCAGAGCAGTACTTC.

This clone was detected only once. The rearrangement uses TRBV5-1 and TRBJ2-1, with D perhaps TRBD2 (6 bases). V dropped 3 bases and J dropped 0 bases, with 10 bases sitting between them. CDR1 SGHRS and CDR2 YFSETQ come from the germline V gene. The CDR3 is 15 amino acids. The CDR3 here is CASSSGVGSYNEQFF. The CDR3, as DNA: TGCGCCAGCAGCTCGGGAGTCGGCTCCTACAATGAGCAGTTCTTC.

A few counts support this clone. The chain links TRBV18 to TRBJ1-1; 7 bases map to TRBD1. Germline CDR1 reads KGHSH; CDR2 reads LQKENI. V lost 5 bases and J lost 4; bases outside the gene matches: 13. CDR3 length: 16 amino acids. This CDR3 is CASSISRTGVGTEAFF. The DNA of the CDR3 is TGTGCCAGCTCAATTTCGCGTACAGGGGTGGGCACTGAAGCTTTCTTT. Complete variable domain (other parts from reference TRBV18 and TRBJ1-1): NAGVMQNPRHLVRRRGQEARLRCSPMKGHSHVYWYRQLPEEGLKFMVYLQKENIIDESGMPKERFSAEFPKEGPSILRIQQVVRGDSAAYFCASSISRTGVGTEAFFGQGTRLTVV.

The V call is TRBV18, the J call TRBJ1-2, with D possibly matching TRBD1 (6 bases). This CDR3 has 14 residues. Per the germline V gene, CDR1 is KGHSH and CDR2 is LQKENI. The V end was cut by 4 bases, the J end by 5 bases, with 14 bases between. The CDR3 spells CASSLWTASYGYTF. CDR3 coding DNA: TGTGCCAGCTCACTGTGGACAGCCTCTTATGGCTACACCTTC.

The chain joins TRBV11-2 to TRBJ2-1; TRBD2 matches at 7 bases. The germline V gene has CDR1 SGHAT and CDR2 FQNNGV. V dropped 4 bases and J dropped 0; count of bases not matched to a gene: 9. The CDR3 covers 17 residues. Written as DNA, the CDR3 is TGTGCCAGCAGCTCATCTAGCGGACTACCCTCCTACAATGAGCAGTTCTTC. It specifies CASSSSSGLPSYNEQFF. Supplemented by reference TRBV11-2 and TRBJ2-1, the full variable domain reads EAGVAQSPRYKIIEKRQSVAFWCNPISGHATLYWYQQILGQGPKLLIQFQNNGVVDDSQLPKDRFSAERLKGVDSTLKIQPAKLEDSAVYLCASSSSSGLPSYNEQFFGPGTRLTVL.

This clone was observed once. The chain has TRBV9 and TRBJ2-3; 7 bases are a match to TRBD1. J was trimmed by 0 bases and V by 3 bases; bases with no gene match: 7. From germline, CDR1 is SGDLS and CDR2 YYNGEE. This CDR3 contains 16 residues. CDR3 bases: TGTGCCAGCAGCGCCCGACAGGGTTCGAGCACAGATACGCAGTATTTT. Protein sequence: CASSARQGSSTDTQYF.

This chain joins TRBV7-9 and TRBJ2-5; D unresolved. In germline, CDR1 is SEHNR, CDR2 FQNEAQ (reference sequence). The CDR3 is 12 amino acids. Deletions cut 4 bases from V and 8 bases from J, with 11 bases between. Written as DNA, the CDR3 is TGTGCCAGCAGCTCCCTCCCACTAACCCAGTACTTC. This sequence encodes CASSSLPLTQYF.

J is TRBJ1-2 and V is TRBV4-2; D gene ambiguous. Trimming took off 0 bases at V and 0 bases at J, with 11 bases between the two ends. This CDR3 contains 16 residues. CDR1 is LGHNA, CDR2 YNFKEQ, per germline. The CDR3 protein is CASSQDSPRANYGYTF. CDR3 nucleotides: TGTGCCAGCAGCCAAGATAGTCCCCGCGCTAACTATGGCTACACCTTC.

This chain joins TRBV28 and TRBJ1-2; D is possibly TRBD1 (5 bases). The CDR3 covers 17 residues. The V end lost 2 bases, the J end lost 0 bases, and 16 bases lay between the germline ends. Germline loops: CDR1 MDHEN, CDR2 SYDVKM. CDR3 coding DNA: TGTGCCAGCAGTTTAGTTGAATTGACAGTAGCTAACTATGGCTACACCTTC. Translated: CASSLVELTVANYGYTF.

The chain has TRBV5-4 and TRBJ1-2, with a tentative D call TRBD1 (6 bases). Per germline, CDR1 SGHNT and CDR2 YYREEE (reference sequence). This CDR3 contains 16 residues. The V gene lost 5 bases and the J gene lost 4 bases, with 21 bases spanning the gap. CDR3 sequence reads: CASSSSGGMGAYGYTF. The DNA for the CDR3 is TGTGCCAGCAGTTCGTCGGGGGGAATGGGGGCCTATGGCTACACCTTC. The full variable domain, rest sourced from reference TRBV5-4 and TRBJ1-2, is ETGVTQSPTHLIKTRGQQVTLRCSSQSGHNTVSWYQQALGQGPQFIFQYYREEENGRGNFPPRFSGLQFPNYSSELNVNALELDDSALYLCASSSSGGMGAYGYTFGSGTRLTVV.